The 10 T cell receptor beta chains given below trace back to one sample, sequenced in a study of blood T cell repertoires in COVID-19. Assay used: immunoSEQ multiplex PCR; TCRdb lists only in-frame clones, some missing. The repertoire holds 240,000 or so clones, about nine tenths seen once, with around 6.9% in the top ten. The sample taken for sequencing was peripheral blood. These receptors were taken from a man aged 60 to 69 who had recovered from COVID-19.

This clone was seen only a few times. The DNA for the CDR3 is TGCGCCAGCAGCAAACCGCTCGGGGAAGATTCACCCCTCCACTTT. Protein: CASSKPLGEDSPLHF. The chain couples TRBV5-1 to TRBJ1-6; D is unclear. Germline CDR1 SGHRS, CDR2 YFSETQ. The V gene lost 4 bases and the J gene lost 8 bases, with 16 bases spanning the gap. This CDR3 comprises 15 residues.

The genes are TRBV18 and TRBJ2-3; TRBD2 might be the D (6 bases). Trimming stripped 6 bases from V and 2 bases from J, with 15 bases between. This CDR3 is 15 amino acids long. In germline, CDR1 is KGHSH, CDR2 LQKENI. CDR3 loop: CASSQDYSHTDTQYF. CDR3 sequence (DNA): TGTGCCAGCTCTCAGGACTATTCACACACAGATACGCAGTATTTT.

The rearrangement joins TRBV6-6 to TRBJ1-3; D is unclear. Per the germline V gene, CDR1 is MNHNY and CDR2 is SVGAGI (reference sequence). The CDR3 totals 16 residues. V was shortened by 0 bases and J by 3 bases, with 12 bases between the two germline ends. The CDR3: CASSYSVGVGGNTIYF. The CDR3 nucleotides read TGTGCCAGCAGTTACTCGGTCGGGGTGGGTGGAAACACCATATATTTT.

This chain connects TRBV7-2 to TRBJ2-1; D is unresolved. From germline, CDR1 is SGHTA and CDR2 FQGNSA. The CDR3 runs 13 residues. The ends were cut back, 5 bases at V and 6 bases at J, with 11 bases in the middle. The CDR3 sequence is CASSLTRSNEQFF. The CDR3, as DNA: TGTGCCAGCAGCCTAACCCGGAGCAATGAGCAGTTCTTC. Drawing the rest from reference TRBV7-2 and TRBJ2-1, the complete variable domain is GAGVSQSPSNKVTEKGKDVELRCDPISGHTALYWYRQSLGQGLEFLIYFQGNSAPDKSGLPSDRFSAERTGGSVSTLTIQRTQQEDSAVYLCASSLTRSNEQFFGPGTRLTVL.

This clone came up once. This chain uses TRBV19 with TRBJ1-4; possibly TRBD1 for D (6 bases). CDR3 size: 16 residues. Between the trimmed V and J ends, which lost 7 bases and 3 bases, there was a span of 18 bases. Looked up from germline, CDR1 is LNHDA and CDR2 is SQIVND (reference sequence). As DNA, the CDR3 is TGTGCCAGTAAAGCCCTCCGGGACACCTCTAATGAAAAACTGTTTTTT. This sequence encodes CASKALRDTSNEKLFF.

The V gene is TRBV20-1, the J gene TRBJ2-2, with 8 bases matching TRBD1. With V trimmed by 3 bases and J by 6 bases, 9 bases remained unmatched. This CDR3 spans 15 amino acids. The germline CDR1 and CDR2 sequences are DFQATT and SNEGSKA (reference sequence). CDR3 in amino acids: CSASLDRGSSGELFF. The CDR3 bases are TGCAGTGCTAGTCTAGACAGGGGCTCCTCCGGGGAGCTGTTTTTT.

The chain recombines TRBV30 with TRBJ1-2, with 7 nucleotides matching TRBD1. The CDR3 runs 15 residues. CDR1 and CDR2 from the germline V gene are GTSNPN and SVGIG (reference sequence). V was clipped by 3 bases and J by 0 bases; unmatched bases: 7. CDR3 region: CAWRGDSYPNYGYTF. The CDR3 DNA reads as TGTGCCTGGAGGGGGGACAGTTACCCTAACTATGGCTACACCTTC.

This clone has only one observation. V usage is TRBV2 and J usage is TRBJ1-2; TRBD1 matches 7 bases. Germline lookup yields CDR1 SNHLY and CDR2 FYNNEI. V lost 6 bases, J lost 8 bases, and 9 bases stayed unmatched. The CDR3 totals 13 residues. DNA of the CDR3: TGTGCCAGCAGCAAAGGGGGCGGAAACGGCTACACCTTC. Residues: CASSKGGGNGYTF.

The chain is built from TRBV6-6 and TRBJ2-1, with a tentative D call TRBD1 (6 bases). Between the trimmed V and J ends, which lost 5 bases and 0 bases, there was a span of 20 bases. CDR3 length equals 18 residues. CDR1 and CDR2 from the germline V gene are MNHNY and SVGAGI (reference sequence). CDR3 sequence: CASSQKRTGRSSYNEQFF. The DNA of the CDR3 is TGTGCCAGCAGTCAAAAACGTACAGGGAGAAGCTCCTACAATGAGCAGTTCTTC.

This chain uses TRBV6-5 with TRBJ1-2; maybe TRBD1 (5 bases). The CDR3 loop spans 16 amino acids. The V gene's germline CDR1 is MNHEY and CDR2 SVGAGI. Trimming left V 1 base short and J 2 bases short, with 14 bases between. CDR3 loop: CASSYFSRGANYGYTF. CDR3 in DNA: TGTGCCAGCAGTTACTTTAGCCGCGGGGCCAACTATGGCTACACCTTC.